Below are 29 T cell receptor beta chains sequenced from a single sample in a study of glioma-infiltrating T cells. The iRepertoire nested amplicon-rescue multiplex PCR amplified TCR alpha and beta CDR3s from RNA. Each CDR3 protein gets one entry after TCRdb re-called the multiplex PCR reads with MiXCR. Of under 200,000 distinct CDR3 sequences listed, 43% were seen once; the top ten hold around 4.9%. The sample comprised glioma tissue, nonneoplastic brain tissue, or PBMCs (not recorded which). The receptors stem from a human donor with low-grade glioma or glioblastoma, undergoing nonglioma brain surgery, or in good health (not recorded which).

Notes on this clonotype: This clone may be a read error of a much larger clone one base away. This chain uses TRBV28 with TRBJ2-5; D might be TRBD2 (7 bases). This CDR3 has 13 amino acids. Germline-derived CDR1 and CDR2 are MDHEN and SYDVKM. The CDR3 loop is CASSFGGQETPYF. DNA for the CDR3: TGTGCCAGCAGTTTCGGGGGGCAAGAGACCCCGTACTTC.

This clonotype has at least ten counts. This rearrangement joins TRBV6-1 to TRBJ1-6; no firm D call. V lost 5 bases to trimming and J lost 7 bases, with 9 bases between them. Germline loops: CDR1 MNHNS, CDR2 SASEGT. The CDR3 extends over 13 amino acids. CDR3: CASSFTANSPLHF. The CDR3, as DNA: TGTGCCAGCAGTTTTACGGCGAATTCACCCCTCCACTTT.

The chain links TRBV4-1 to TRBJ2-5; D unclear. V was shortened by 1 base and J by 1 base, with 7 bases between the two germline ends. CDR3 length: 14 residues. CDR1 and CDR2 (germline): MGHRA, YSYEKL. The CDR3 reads CASSQVSVQETQYF. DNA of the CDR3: TGCGCCAGCAGCCAAGTCTCCGTCCAAGAGACCCAGTACTTC.

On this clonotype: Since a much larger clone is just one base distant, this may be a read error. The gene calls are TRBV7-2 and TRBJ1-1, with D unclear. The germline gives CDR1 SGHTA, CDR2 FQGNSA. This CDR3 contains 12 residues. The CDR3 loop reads CASSLENNEAFF. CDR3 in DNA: TGTGCCAGCAGCTTGGAGAACAATGAAGCTTTCTTT.

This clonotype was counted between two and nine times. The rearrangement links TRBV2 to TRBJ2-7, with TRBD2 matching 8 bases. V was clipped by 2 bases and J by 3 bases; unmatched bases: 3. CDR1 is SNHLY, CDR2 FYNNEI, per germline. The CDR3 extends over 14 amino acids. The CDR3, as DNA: TGTGCCAGCAGTGAAACAGCGGGAGTCTACGAGCAGTACTTC. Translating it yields CASSETAGVYEQYF.

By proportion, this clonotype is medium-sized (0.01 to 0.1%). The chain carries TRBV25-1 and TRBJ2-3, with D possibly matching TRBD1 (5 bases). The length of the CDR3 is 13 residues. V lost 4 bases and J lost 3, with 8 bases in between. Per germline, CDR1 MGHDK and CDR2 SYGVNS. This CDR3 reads CASSVQGTDTQYF. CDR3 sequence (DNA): TGTGCCAGCAGTGTCCAGGGTACAGATACGCAGTATTTT.

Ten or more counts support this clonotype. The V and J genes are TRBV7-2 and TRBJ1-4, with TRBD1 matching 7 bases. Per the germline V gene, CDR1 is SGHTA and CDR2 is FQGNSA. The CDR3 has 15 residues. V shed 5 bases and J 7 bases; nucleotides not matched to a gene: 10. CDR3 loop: CASSVDRFEIEKLFF. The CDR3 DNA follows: TGTGCCAGCAGCGTGGACAGGTTTGAAATTGAAAAACTGTTTTTT.

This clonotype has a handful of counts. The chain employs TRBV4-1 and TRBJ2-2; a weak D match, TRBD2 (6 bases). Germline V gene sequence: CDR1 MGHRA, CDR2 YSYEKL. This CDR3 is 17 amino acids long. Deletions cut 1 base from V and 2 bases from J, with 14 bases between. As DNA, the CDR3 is TGCGCCAGCAGCCAAGGGGCTAGCGTTGAAAACACCGGGGAGCTGTTTTTT. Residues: CASSQGASVENTGELFF.

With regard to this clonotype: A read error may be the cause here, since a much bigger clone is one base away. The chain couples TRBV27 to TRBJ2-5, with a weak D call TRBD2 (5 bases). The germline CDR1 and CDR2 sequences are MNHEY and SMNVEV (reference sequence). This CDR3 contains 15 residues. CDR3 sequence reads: CASILTAGVGETQYF. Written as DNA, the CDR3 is TGTGCCAGCATTTTAACCGCGGGCGTCGGAGAGACCCAGTACTTC.

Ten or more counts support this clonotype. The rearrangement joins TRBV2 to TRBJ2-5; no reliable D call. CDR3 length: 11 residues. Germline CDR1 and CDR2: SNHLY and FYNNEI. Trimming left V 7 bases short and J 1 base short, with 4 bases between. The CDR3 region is CASKLQETQYF. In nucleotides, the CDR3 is TGTGCCAGCAAACTCCAAGAGACCCAGTACTTC.

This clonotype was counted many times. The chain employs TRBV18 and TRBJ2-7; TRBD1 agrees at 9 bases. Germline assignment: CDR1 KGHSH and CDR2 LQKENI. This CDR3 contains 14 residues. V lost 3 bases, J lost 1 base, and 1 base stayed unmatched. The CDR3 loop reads CASSPGTGSYEQYF. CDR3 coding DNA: TGTGCCAGCTCACCGGGGACAGGGTCCTACGAGCAGTACTTC. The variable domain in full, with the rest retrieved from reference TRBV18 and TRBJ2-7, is NAGVMQNPRHLVRRRGQEARLRCSPMKGHSHVYWYRQLPEEGLKFMVYLQKENIIDESGMPKERFSAEFPKEGPSILRIQQVVRGDSAAYFCASSPGTGSYEQYFGPGTRLTVT.

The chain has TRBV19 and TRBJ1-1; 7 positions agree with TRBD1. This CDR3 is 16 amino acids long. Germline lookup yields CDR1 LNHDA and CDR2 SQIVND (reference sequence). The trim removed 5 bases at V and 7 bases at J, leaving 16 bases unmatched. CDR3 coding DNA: TGTGCCAGTAGTCTTCCTGAACAGGGGCAGTTCCTTGAAGCTTTCTTT. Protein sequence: CASSLPEQGQFLEAFF.

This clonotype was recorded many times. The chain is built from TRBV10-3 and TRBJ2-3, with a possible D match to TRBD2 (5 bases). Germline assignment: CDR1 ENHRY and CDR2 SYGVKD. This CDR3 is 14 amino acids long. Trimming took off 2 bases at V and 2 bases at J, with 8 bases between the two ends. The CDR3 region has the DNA TGTGCCATCAGTGAGGGGGAGCCCACAGATACGCAGTATTTT. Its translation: CAISEGEPTDTQYF.

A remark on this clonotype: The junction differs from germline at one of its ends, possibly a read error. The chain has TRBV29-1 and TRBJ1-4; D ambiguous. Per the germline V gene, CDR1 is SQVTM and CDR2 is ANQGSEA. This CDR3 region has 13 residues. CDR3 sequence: CGVEGETNEKLFF. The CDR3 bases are TGCGGCGTTGAGGGAGAAACTAATGAAAAACTGTTTTTT.

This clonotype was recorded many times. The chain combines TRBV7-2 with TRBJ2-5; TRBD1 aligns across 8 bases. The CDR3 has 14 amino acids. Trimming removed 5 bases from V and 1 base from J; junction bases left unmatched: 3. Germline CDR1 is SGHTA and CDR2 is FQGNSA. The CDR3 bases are TGTGCCAGCAGCCCCGGGACAGGCCAAGAGACCCAGTACTTC. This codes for CASSPGTGQETQYF.

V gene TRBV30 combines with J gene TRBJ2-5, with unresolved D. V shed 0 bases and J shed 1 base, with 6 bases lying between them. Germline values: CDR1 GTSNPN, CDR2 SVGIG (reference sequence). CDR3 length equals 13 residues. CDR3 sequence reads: CAWSVGIQETQYF. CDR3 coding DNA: TGTGCCTGGAGTGTAGGGATCCAAGAGACCCAGTACTTC.

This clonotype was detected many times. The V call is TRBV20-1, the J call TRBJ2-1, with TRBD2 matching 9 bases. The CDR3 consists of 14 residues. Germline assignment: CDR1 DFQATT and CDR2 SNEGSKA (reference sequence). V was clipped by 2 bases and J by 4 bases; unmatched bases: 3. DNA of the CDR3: TGCAGTGCTAGACTAGCGGGGTTGTACAATGAGCAGTTCTTC. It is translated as CSARLAGLYNEQFF.

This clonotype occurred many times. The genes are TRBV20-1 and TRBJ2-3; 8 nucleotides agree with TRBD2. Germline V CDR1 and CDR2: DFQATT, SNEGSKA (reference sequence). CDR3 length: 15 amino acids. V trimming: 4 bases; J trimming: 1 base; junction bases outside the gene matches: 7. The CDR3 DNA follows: TGCAGTGCTACAGAGGTGACTAGCGGCACAGATACGCAGTATTTT. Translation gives CSATEVTSGTDTQYF.

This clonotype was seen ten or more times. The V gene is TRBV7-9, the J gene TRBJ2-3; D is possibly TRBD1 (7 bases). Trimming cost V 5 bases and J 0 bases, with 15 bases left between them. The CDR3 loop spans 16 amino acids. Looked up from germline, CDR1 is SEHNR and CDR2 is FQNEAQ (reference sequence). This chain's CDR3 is CASSKRTGGSTDTQYF. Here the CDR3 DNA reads TGTGCCAGCAGCAAGAGGACAGGAGGGAGCACAGATACGCAGTATTTT.

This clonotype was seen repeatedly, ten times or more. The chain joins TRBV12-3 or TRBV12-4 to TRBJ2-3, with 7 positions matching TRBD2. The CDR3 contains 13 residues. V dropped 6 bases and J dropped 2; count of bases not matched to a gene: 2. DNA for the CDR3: TGTGCCAGCAGGACTAGCACCACAGATACGCAGTATTTT. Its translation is CASRTSTTDTQYF.

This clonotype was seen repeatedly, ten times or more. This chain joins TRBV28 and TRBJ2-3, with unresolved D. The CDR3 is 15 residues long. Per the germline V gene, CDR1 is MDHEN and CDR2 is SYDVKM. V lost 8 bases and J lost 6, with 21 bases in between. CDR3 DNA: TGTGCCAGCGGGCTGACTGATCGCTTTTCCGATACGCAGTATTTT. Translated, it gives CASGLTDRFSDTQYF.

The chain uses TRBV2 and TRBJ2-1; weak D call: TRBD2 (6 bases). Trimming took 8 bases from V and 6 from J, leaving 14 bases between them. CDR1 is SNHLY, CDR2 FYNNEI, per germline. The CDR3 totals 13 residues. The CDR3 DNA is TGTGCCAGCGGCCCGACTAGTTTCAATGAGCAGTTCTTC. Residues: CASGPTSFNEQFF.

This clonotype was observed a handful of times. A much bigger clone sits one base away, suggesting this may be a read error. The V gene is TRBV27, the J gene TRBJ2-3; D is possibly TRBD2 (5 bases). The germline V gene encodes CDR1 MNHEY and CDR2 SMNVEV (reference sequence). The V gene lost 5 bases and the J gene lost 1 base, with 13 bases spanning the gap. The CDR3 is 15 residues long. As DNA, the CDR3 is TGTGCCAGCAGTACCGGGAAAGTAGGCACAGATACGCAGTATTTT. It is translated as CASSTGKVGTDTQYF.

CDR3 residues: CSVKIAGGIIVDEQFF. CDR3 sequence (DNA): TGCAGCGTTAAAATAGCGGGAGGTATCATCGTAGATGAGCAGTTCTTC. The rearrangement joins TRBV20-1 to TRBJ2-1; 10 nucleotides match TRBD2. Germline V gene lookup returns CDR1 DFQATT and CDR2 SNEGSKA (reference sequence). CDR3 length: 16 amino acids.

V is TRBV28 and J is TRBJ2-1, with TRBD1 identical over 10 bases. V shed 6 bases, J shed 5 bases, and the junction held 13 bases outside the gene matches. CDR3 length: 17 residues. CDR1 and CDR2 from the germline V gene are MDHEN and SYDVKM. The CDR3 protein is CASSLHGDRGLDNEQFF. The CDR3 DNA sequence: TGTGCCAGCAGCCTCCACGGGGACAGGGGTTTAGACAATGAGCAGTTCTTC.

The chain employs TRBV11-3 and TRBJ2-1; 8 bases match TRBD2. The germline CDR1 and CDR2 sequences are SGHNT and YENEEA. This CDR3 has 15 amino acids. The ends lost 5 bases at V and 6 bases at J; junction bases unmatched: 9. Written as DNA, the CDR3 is TGTGCCAGCAGCCACACACTAGCGGCCTGCAATGAGCAGTTCTTC. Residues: CASSHTLAACNEQFF.

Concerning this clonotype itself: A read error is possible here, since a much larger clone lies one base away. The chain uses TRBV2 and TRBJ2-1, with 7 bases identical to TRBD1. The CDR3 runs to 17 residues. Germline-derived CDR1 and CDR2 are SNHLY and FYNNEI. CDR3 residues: CASSSPPTGLQWNEQLF. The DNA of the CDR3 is TGTGCCAGCAGTTCCCCCCCGACAGGGTTGCAATGGAATGAGCAGTTGTTC.

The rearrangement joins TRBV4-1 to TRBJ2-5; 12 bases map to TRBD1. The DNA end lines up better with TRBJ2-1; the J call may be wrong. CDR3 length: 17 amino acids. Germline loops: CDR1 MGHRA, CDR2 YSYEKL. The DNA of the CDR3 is TGCGCCAGCAGCCGAGCCGGGACAGGGGGCCCTGGGGATGAGCAGTTCTTC. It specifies CASSRAGTGGPGDEQFF.

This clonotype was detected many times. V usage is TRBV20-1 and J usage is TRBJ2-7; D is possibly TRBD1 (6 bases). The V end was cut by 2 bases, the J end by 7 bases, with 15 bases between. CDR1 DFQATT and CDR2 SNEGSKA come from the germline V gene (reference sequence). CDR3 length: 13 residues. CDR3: CSARPTGRGEQYF. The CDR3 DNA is TGCAGTGCTAGACCAACAGGGAGAGGAGAGCAGTACTTC.